This T cell receptor beta chain was recovered during a study of blood T cell repertoires in COVID-19. About the study: The United States, Italy and Spain supplied acute and convalescent COVID-19 samples. Nucleic acid was either cDNA or gDNA, and it came from T cells, B-cell-depleted T cells, or PBMCs.

In the original analysis: From reference gene primer amplification, estimates of nucleated cell counts were derived. TCRdb keeps only in-frame clones here, not all; method: immunoSEQ multiplex PCR. From that table come the V and J calls and clone size; the DNA was used to work out D and trimming. Of 85,000 to 110,000 clones listed, about 90% are singletons. Germline CDR1 is MDHEN and CDR2 is SYDVKM. Trimming shortened V by 4 bases and J by 5 bases, and 23 bases separated the two germline ends. The CDR3 spans 17 residues. The clonotype comes from an older woman with acute or convalescent COVID-19. Sequencing was performed on peripheral blood. The rearrangement joins TRBV28 to TRBJ2-5, with D perhaps matching TRBD2 (6 bases). The DNA of the CDR3 is TGTGCCAGCAGTTCGTCGAGGGATAGGGGAGGTAGGGAGACCCAGTACTTC. It codes for CASSSSRDRGGRETQYF.